Listed below are T cell receptor beta chains from one sample, sequenced in a study of graft-versus-host responses after intestinal transplantation. Antigens of these TCRs are unknown. Some clones are missing from TCRdb's copy, which holds only in-frame ones; the method was immunoSEQ multiplex PCR. The table includes roughly 96,000 clones, roughly nine tenths detected once. Source: unstimulated CD8+ T cells sorted from spleen or lymph node cells, taken before intestinal transplant. The receptors were gathered from a human donor who received an intestinal transplant. CDR3s include the opening cysteine and the closing phenylalanine or tryptophan. A D gene is named only where the DNA matches it firmly. Size is omitted from some rows. Given values are once, few, many or a class for expanded clones.

V	J	size	D	DNA	CDR3
TRBV6-5	TRBJ2-7	NA	NA	TGTGCCAGCAGTTTTACAGGGAAGGGCGGTCTCTACGAGCAGTACTTC	CASSFTGKGGLYEQYF
TRBV4-1	TRBJ1-5	NA	NA	TGCGCCAGCAGCCAAGGGTCAGGGTCTAGCAATCAGCCCCAGCATTTT	CASSQGSGSSNQPQHF
TRBV11-2	TRBJ2-2	NA	NA	TGTGCCAGCAGCTTAGTACTCACCGGGGAGCTGTTTTTT	CASSLVLTGELFF
TRBV27	TRBJ2-7	NA	NA	TGTGCCAGCTCCCCGAAGAGGGATTTGTCCGAGCAGTACTTC	CASSPKRDLSEQYF
TRBV5-6	TRBJ2-5	NA	TRBD2	TGTGCCAGCAGCTTGGGACTAGCGGGAGCACTGGAGACCCAGTACTTC	CASSLGLAGALETQYF
TRBV7-9	TRBJ2-2	NA	TRBD2	TGTGCCAGCAGCTCTTGGGAGGGTAACGTCTCCGGGGAGCTGTTTTTT	CASSSWEGNVSGELFF
TRBV19	TRBJ2-1	NA	NA	TGTGCCAGTAGTGACACAGGGAGTGAGCAGTTCTTC	CASSDTGSEQFF
TRBV4-1	TRBJ2-1	NA	TRBD2	TGCGCCAGCAGCCAGAGACTAGCGGGAGGGGATGAGCAGTTCTTC	CASSQRLAGGDEQFF
TRBV6-1	TRBJ2-7	NA	NA	TGTGCCAGCAGTGACTCCGGGACTGCCTACGAGCAGTACTTC	CASSDSGTAYEQYF
TRBV7-9	TRBJ2-7	NA	TRBD1	TGTGCCAGCAGCTCCCGGGACAGGGGGCTCGAGCAGTACTTC	CASSSRDRGLEQYF
TRBV28	TRBJ2-3	NA	TRBD2	TGTGCCAGCAGTTTATGGGTAGCGGGGGGGACCACAGATACGCAGTATTTT	CASSLWVAGGTTDTQYF
TRBV12-5	TRBJ1-1	NA	NA	TGTGCTAGTGGTTTGCAGATGAACACTGAAGCTTTCTTT	CASGLQMNTEAFF
TRBV4-1	TRBJ2-5	NA	TRBD1	TGCGCCAGCAGCCACCCGACAGGGTTCGAAAGAGAGACCCAGTACTTC	CASSHPTGFERETQYF
TRBV7-9	TRBJ2-7	NA	NA	TGTGCCAGCAGCCCATGGGACAACTCCTACGAGCAGTACTTC	CASSPWDNSYEQYF
TRBV27	TRBJ1-2	NA	TRBD1	TGTGCCAGCAGTTTGGGACAGAACTATGGCTACACCTTC	CASSLGQNYGYTF
TRBV30	TRBJ2-5	NA	NA	TGTGCCTGGAGTGGGGGGCGGGGGCCCCCCACCCAGTACTTC	CAWSGGRGPPTQYF
TRBV4-1	TRBJ1-1	NA	TRBD1	TGCGCCAGCAGCCAAGTAAGGACAGGGGGTGACACTGAAGCTTTCTTT	CASSQVRTGGDTEAFF
TRBV2	TRBJ1-1	NA	TRBD1	TGTGCCAGCAGGGACAGGGGGCGGGCTGAAGCTTTCTTT	CASRDRGRAEAFF
TRBV4-1	TRBJ2-1	NA	TRBD2	TGCGCCAGCAGCCAAGGGACTAGCGAGCAGTTCTTC	CASSQGTSEQFF
TRBV2	TRBJ1-5	NA	TRBD1	TGTGCCAGCAGCTTCGACAGGGGCTCAAATCAGCCCCAGCATTTT	CASSFDRGSNQPQHF
TRBV4-1	TRBJ2-7	once	NA	TGCGCCAGCAGCTTACGGGGATCACCCCTTTACGAGCAGTACTTC	CASSLRGSPLYEQYF
TRBV19	TRBJ2-7	NA	TRBD1	TGTGCCAGTAGTTCAGGACAGGGGTCCTACGAGCAGTACTTC	CASSSGQGSYEQYF
TRBV7-6	TRBJ1-3	NA	NA	TGTGCCAGCAGCTCCCTCGGGGGACTCTCTGGAAACACCATATATTTT	CASSSLGGLSGNTIYF
TRBV30	TRBJ2-3	NA	NA	TGTGCCTGGAGCGGGACGGGACTTTCAGATACGCAGTATTTT	CAWSGTGLSDTQYF
TRBV6-1	TRBJ1-2	NA	NA	TGTGCCAGCAGTGAGGGCTCGGGGGATGGCTACACCTTC	CASSEGSGDGYTF
TRBV29-1	TRBJ2-2	NA	NA	TGCAGCGTCGACAGTACCGGGGAGCTGTTTTTT	CSVDSTGELFF
TRBV4-3	TRBJ2-1	NA	TRBD2	TGCGCCAGCAGCCAAGCACAGCGGGGGGGCAATGAGCAGTTCTTC	CASSQAQRGGNEQFF
TRBV9	TRBJ2-1	NA	NA	TGTGCCAGCAGCGTAGAAGGGCAGGGGAAAAATGAGCAGTTCTTC	CASSVEGQGKNEQFF
TRBV7-6	TRBJ1-5	NA	TRBD1	TGTGCCAACCAGGACAGGCTGGGCAATCAGCCCCAGCATTTT	CANQDRLGNQPQHF
TRBV27	TRBJ2-7	NA	NA	TGTGCCAGCAGTTTAAACCCAGGTCCCTACGAGCAGTACTTC	CASSLNPGPYEQYF
TRBV19	TRBJ2-7	once	NA	TGTGCCAGTAATCCGGGTGGCTCCTACGAGCAGTACTTC	CASNPGGSYEQYF
TRBV5-4	TRBJ2-1	NA	NA	TGTGCCAGCAGCTTGGTCCCAGGGGGGCACAATGAGCAGTTCTTC	CASSLVPGGHNEQFF
TRBV28	TRBJ1-2	NA	TRBD1	TGTGCCAGCAGTCCCCGGGACAGATACGGCTACACCTTC	CASSPRDRYGYTF
TRBV5-1	TRBJ2-1	once	TRBD2	TGCGCCAGCAGCTATGAGTCTGCACCGGGACTAGGGTACAATGAGCAGTTCTTC	CASSYESAPGLGYNEQFF
TRBV7-9	TRBJ1-4	NA	TRBD1	TGTGCCAGCAGCTCTTCAGGGACAGGCGAACTGTTTTTT	CASSSSGTGELFF
TRBV5-1	TRBJ1-1	NA	NA	TGCGCCAGCAGCTTGGATATAGTGGGACATGAAGCTTTCTTT	CASSLDIVGHEAFF
TRBV10-1	TRBJ2-7	NA	NA	TGCGCCAGCGCGGCAGCCCCGGCCTACGAGCAGTACTTC	CASAAAPAYEQYF
TRBV4-2	TRBJ2-2	NA	NA	TGTGCCAGCAGCCAAGATGGGGGAGCGGGTGCCACCGGGGAGCTGTTTTTT	CASSQDGGAGATGELFF
TRBV5-6	TRBJ2-7	few	TRBD1	TGTGCCAGCAGCTTGGGGGACAGTACCGAGCAGTACTTC	CASSLGDSTEQYF
TRBV5-6	TRBJ2-3	NA	TRBD2	TGTGCCAGCAGCTTGGGATCGTTAGCTGGCGGGGGATTCACAGATACGCAGTATTTT	CASSLGSLAGGGFTDTQYF
TRBV6-1	TRBJ2-2	NA	NA	TGTGCCAGCAGTGAAGGCCGTGGGGCCACCGGGGAGCTGTTTTTT	CASSEGRGATGELFF
TRBV5-1	TRBJ2-7	NA	NA	TGCGCCAGCAGCTTGGAGGGAGCTGACGAGCAGTACTTC	CASSLEGADEQYF
TRBV11-2	TRBJ2-2	few	TRBD2	TGTGCCAGCACCACTCCCAGGGGACTAGCGGGGGGCCCCGGGGAGCTGTTTTTT	CASTTPRGLAGGPGELFF
TRBV7-9	TRBJ2-1	NA	TRBD2	TGTGCCAGCAGCTTAGCGGGCGGGGGGCAGTTCTTC	CASSLAGGGQFF
TRBV7-9	TRBJ2-7	NA	TRBD2	TGTGCCAGCAGCTTAGAGGGCGGGGGACCCTACGAGCAGTACTTC	CASSLEGGGPYEQYF
TRBV11-2	TRBJ2-1	NA	NA	TGTGCCAGCAGCTTATCTCTGGGGGCCTCCTACAATGAGCAGTTCTTC	CASSLSLGASYNEQFF
TRBV4-2	TRBJ2-1	NA	TRBD1	TGTGCCAGCAGCCAAGTGGGGGACAGGGGGATGTATGAGCAGTTCTTC	CASSQVGDRGMYEQFF
TRBV5-1	TRBJ2-1	once	NA	TGCGCCAGCAGCTCCCGGGACATCTACAATGAGCAGTTCTTC	CASSSRDIYNEQFF
TRBV4-1	TRBJ2-7	NA	NA	TGCGCCAGCAGCCCGATTAGCGCATCGATCCCAGAGCAGTACTTC	CASSPISASIPEQYF
TRBV6-6	TRBJ1-2	NA	NA	TGTGCCAGCAGTTACCGAACGACTGCGAACTATGGCTACACCTTC	CASSYRTTANYGYTF
TRBV4-2	TRBJ2-7	NA	NA	TGTGCCAGCAGCCAAACCGCGGGTTCCGTCTACGAGCAGTACTTC	CASSQTAGSVYEQYF
TRBV6-1	TRBJ1-1	NA	NA	TGTGCCAGCAGTGAATACCTCGGGGCTTTCTTT	CASSEYLGAFF